This T cell receptor beta chain emerged from a study of cytomegalovirus exposure and HLA in healthy donors (dated by TCRdb to about 2017). In terms of the full investigation: An earlier analysis of some 600 of the donors reported 276 Gb of sequence data and roughly 120 million unique TCR beta sequences obtained from about 200 million T cells. Around 320 gigabases of sequencing data and approximately 93 million unique TCR sequences were included in an early release covering about 620 HLA-typed donors. Of the roughly 400 genotyped donors, around 81% fell in the genetic ancestry cluster associated with self-reported Caucasian donors. The study was designed to test whether signatures of past pathogen exposure could be identified by cataloging public T cell receptors. The study profiled the T cell repertoires of hundreds of subjects by immunosequencing and related them to cytomegalovirus serostatus. A separate validation cohort of roughly 130 different subjects was used in addition to the approximately 640-subject first cohort. To predict cytomegalovirus infection status, the study combined high-throughput TCR immunosequencing, statistical association of individual TCRs with disease status, and machine learning. A later analysis re-analyzed previously published TCR beta repertoires from 650 to 800 donors and added high-resolution HLA genotyping to study TCR occurrence patterns. Rather than drawing on any new phenotypic data, the later analysis identified candidate immune exposures from TCR beta sequences and the way those sequences occurred across donors. To decide whether each TCR beta V gene segment behaved as functional or pseudogenic, an earlier analysis of fewer than 750 of the donors relied on high-throughput TCR beta sequencing. Donor age, sex, ethnicity and CMV serostatus were compiled alongside the repertoire data. Genome-wide SNP genotypes for about 60% of the roughly 670 donors were used in a later genetic analysis, which treated that subset as a discovery cohort. All discovery cohort repertoires had been generated on a single sequencing platform. HLA typing included class I and class II loci at four-digit resolution. The number of typed donors differed by locus: about 620-630 for A, B, C, DRB1 and DQB1; about 520 for DQA1; approximately 610 for DPA1; and roughly 490 for DPB1. About five DR-DQ haplotypes were handled as single units for association and clustering because linkage in the cohort was strong. Among approximately 370 genotyped donors of the cohort, an average of around 250,000 unique TCR beta nucleotide sequences was sequenced per donor, of which 15% to 20% were non-productive.

In total, just over 650 healthy bone marrow donors made up the cohort. Cohort members were all nominally healthy when sampled, although unrecorded immune exposures were likely present. The donor was CMV seronegative and was included in the group of about 400 seronegative cohort members. Each donor provided a peripheral blood sample, and peripheral blood mononuclear cells were used for TCR beta sequencing. Genomic DNA was extracted from the blood cell samples with the Qiagen DNeasy Blood Extraction Kit. Library method: the immunoSEQ multiplex PCR assay. For the multiplex PCR, a mixture combining 60 forward primers for TCR Vbeta segments and 13 reverse primers for TCR Jbeta segments was used. The CDR3 region of rearranged TCR beta genes was amplified from genomic DNA by a multiplex PCR assay. On the Illumina HiSeq System, the amplified TCR beta libraries were sequenced as 87-base-pair reads. In the authors' own workflow: Across the roughly 600 repertoires, a later analysis counted 80 million or so unique TCR beta chains, some 11 million of which were shared by at least two donors. Raw reads were error-corrected and collapsed into unique sequences by a nearest-neighbor algorithm in which closely related sequences were merged to remove PCR and sequencing errors. To assign V, D and J gene segments, CDR3 sequences were aligned to IMGT reference sequences. For a sequence to be retained, at least a six-nucleotide match to both a V gene segment and a J gene segment was required. A rearrangement counted as productive if the CDR3 had no stop codons and remained in frame with V and J, and every other rearrangement counted as non-productive. Following IMGT convention, CDR3 was defined as the stretch from the second conserved V-encoded cysteine up to the conserved J-encoded phenylalanine. In an earlier analysis of more than 550 of the donors, sequences lacking an unambiguous match to a single V gene segment were excluded. In an earlier analysis of approximately 610 of the donors, V segments were called functional above 56.7% productive rearrangements and were called segregating when the between-donor standard deviation exceeded 5%. A statistical classification framework was developed to diagnose cytomegalovirus status using the catalog of TCR beta chain sequences. In a later analysis, V and J genes were assigned by comparing TCR nucleotide sequences against IMGT/GENE-DB human TR gene sequences. Using the TCRdist pipeline, a later analysis assigned CDR3 sequences along with most-parsimonious VDJ recombination scenarios. A later analysis defined each TCR beta chain by its CDR3 amino acid sequence plus V-gene family, and excluded reads lacking a unique V-gene family. To address suspected cross-contamination and a sequencing artifact, a later analysis removed a few hundred highly shared, low-generation-probability nucleotide sequences. In a later analysis, a clonal expansion index was calculated for each public chain from normalized within-repertoire ranks of inferred template counts. In a later analysis, generation probabilities were computed with a VDJ recombination model fitted to out-of-frame rearrangements, and the resulting probabilities were checked against IGoR. A later analysis scored TCR-TCR, TCR-HLA and TCR-CMV co-occurrence with hypergeometric tests, applying a repertoire-size bias correction to TCR pairs. A later analysis estimated false discovery rates by permuting HLA or CMV assignments 20 times. In a later analysis, co-occurring TCRs were grouped using DBSCAN, with TCRdist sequence similarity added in when clustering inside HLA-allele-positive subsets. For co-occurrence clustering, repertoires with fewer than 30,000 or more than 120,000 public chains were excluded, along with five repertoires with anomalous nucleotide sharing. TCRdb carries this immuneACCESS record with in-frame sequences only. Its versions omit some clonotypes, under half of them owing to an unresolved V gene in the studies checked, with the rest unexplained. The V and J calls and clone size were taken over from that table, and D and trimming were inferred from the DNA. This sample is represented by over 100,000 clones; roughly 73% of them were singletons. The top ten hold around 0.95% of the sample.

To note about this clone: The antigen it recognizes is unknown. Base quality data are lacking; no much larger clone is found one base away.

Overall results and qualifications from the work: Presence/absence analyses assumed roughly uniform sequencing depth across donors, an assumption that may not hold. The classifier was reported to diagnose cytomegalovirus status with high specificity and sensitivity in both the original cohort and the validation cohort. In a later analysis, over 15,000 TCR beta sequences were associated with specific HLA alleles at a false discovery rate of 0.05. In the study, some 160 TCR beta chains were listed as associated with cytomegalovirus. Linkage disequilibrium might explain the correlated functional status among segregating V segments, but an unknown experimental factor could not be ruled out. Because HLA typing was missing for some donors at each locus, association tests included only the typed subset. The earlier analysis of nearly 600 of the donors excluded fewer than 20 rarely observed V segments, including chromosome 9 orphons, because counts were too low. A further reported finding was that TCR beta sequences accurately predicted the HLA-A and HLA-B alleles for most subjects in the first cohort. Across donors, most TCR sequences were observed very rarely, whereas some public TCRs were present in many individuals. A few of the identified cytomegalovirus-associated TCR beta chains were confirmed in vitro to be specific for cytomegalovirus antigens. Immune exposure information for the cohort was limited to CMV serostatus. A later analysis found that HLA-associated TCR beta chains were more clonally expanded and had lower generation probabilities than equally common non-associated chains. Because the 87-base-pair reads could not distinguish some IMGT-functional V segments, including TRBV6-2 and TRBV6-3, those segments were excluded. Most CMV-associated TCR beta chains appeared to be HLA-restricted in a later analysis, and the HLA associations seemed to be driven largely by CMV exposure. It was suggested by the authors that the approach could potentially be generalized to other disease states and immunological phenotypes. In a later genetic analysis, a missense DCLRE1C variant was associated with V-gene and J-gene trimming of TCR beta chains, and the association was replicated in an independent cohort. Strong co-occurrence of HLA alleles, especially DR and DQ, made assigning TCR associations to individual alleles difficult. Several of the top co-occurrence clusters appeared to be linked to parvovirus B19, influenza, CMV and Epstein-Barr virus, according to a later analysis. According to a later analysis, TCR association rates differed among HLA loci, with DRB1 alleles showing the most associated TCRs and HLA-C alleles showing the fewest. Compared with the approximately 670-donor mean, donors in an Asian-associated ancestry cluster had fewer N-insertions in productive TCRs, according to a later genetic analysis. Only TCR beta chains were sequenced in this cohort, and the absence of alpha or paired-chain data limited detectable features. Broadly in line with IMGT annotations, most TCR beta V segments showed up in productive rearrangements about 87% or about 30% of the time in an earlier analysis of approximately 640 of the donors. A group of highly shared sequence variants was considered likely to be a technical artifact of the sequencing pipeline.

The junction shows trimming of 6 bases on V and 4 bases on J, and the gene matches do not reach 1 base of it. Based on the germline V gene, the CDR1 and CDR2 sequences are SQVTM and ANQGSEA. The CDR3, cysteine through phenylalanine, is 12 amino acids long. Only the CDR3 portion is preserved as DNA: 36 bases, with reading frame beginning at the first base. Sequencing was performed on PBMCs. This clonotype originated in a woman in her thirties in good health and CMV-seronegative. Here the chain combines TRBV29-1 and TRBJ2-3; 10 central nucleotides agree with TRBD1. CDR3 region: CSVGTGADTQYF. The sequenced DNA: TGCAGCGTGGGGACAGGGGCAGATACGCAGTATTTT.